This paragraph reports one T cell receptor (beta chain). This specimen belongs to a study of blood T cell repertoires in COVID-19. Overall study: COVID-19 samples collected from the United States, Italy and Spain covered acute and convalescent phases.

The V and J ends lost 4 bases and 0 bases respectively, with 10 bases between them. CDR3 length: 14 amino acids. From germline, CDR1 is SGHRS and CDR2 YFSETQ. Original processing methods: Amplifying reference gene primers gave estimates of nucleated cell counts. The protocol was immunoSEQ multiplex PCR, while the TCRdb copy is restricted to in-frame clones and leaves out a portion. The V and J calls and clone size were taken over from that table, and D and trimming were inferred from the DNA. The table has around 300,000 clones, roughly 87% seen once; the top ten hold 10% to 15%. The rearrangement links TRBV5-1 to TRBJ1-2; D not resolved. The clonotype comes from a human donor in a cohort sampled during active COVID-19. Input material: peripheral blood. CDR3 DNA sequence: TGCGCCAGCAGCCTGGACGCTACTAACTATGGCTACACCTTC. Residues: CASSLDATNYGYTF.